This section outlines one TCR beta chain sequence together with its context. The clone's antigen remains unknown. The record has no base qualities; no much larger clone is one base away. The data were produced on an Illumina NovaSeq 6000. TCRalpha and TCRbeta cDNA libraries were built by 5'RACE with constant-segment primers, adding sample barcodes and unique molecular identifiers. RNA was extracted from every sample with Trizol reagent. Library amplification was performed in two PCR steps, and a second sample barcode and Illumina TruSeq adapters were introduced in the second step. Sequencing of the libraries was done on an Illumina NovaSeq, producing 2 x 150 bp paired-end reads. The authors processed their data as follows. With migec v1.2.7, reads were demultiplexed and then collapsed into UMI-guided consensus sequences. Using mixcr v2.1.11, UMI consensuses were aligned to TRA and TRB V and J templates and then assembled into clonotypes. Clonotypes were classified as expanded or contracted when called significant by both edgeR and NoisET, with noise models trained on biological replicates. For edgeR calls, a false discovery rate-adjusted p below 0.01 and a log2 fold-change threshold of 1 were applied. As an exploratory analysis of dynamics, PCA with hierarchical clustering was applied to max-normalized trajectories of the 1000 most abundant clonotypes. Each responding clone was given a CD4 or CD8 phenotype based on the CD4+ and CD8+ repertoires, which had been sequenced separately. In TCRdb, the public reads were trimmed at Q25 with fastp and aligned with MiXCR, with productive beta chains retained. CDR3 protein sequences are deduplicated, and each keeps its most common genes and DNA. The V and J calls and clone size are TCRdb's, not the authors'. This sample is represented by a few hundred thousand distinct CDR3 sequences; approximately 23% of them were singletons. The top ten constitute roughly an eighth of the sample.

Ficoll-Paque density gradient centrifugation was the method used to isolate PBMCs. This sample was taken from a study of T-cell memory formation after mild COVID-19 (dated by TCRdb to the early 2020s). Regarding the study in general: Most TCR sequence clusters were specific to one of the two donors. T-cell clones expanding and contracting after mild COVID-19 in two donors were tracked by longitudinal TCRalpha and TCRbeta repertoire sequencing. The cohort comprised two young, previously healthy adult volunteers, one female and one male. Results the study describes overall, beyond this receptor: The study included only a couple of mild cases, and larger cohorts that include severe cases with pre-infection samples were judged to be necessary. Balanced CD4/CD8 phenotypes were observed for clones contracting from day 15 to 85, whereas a bias towards CD4+ was observed for a second wave of clones expanding from day 15 to 37. Contracting CD4+ clones turned up mainly in the CM and EM memory subsets, whereas EMRA was where CD8+ clones were enriched. Some responding clones were detected in pre-infection memory, which suggested that pre-existing cross-reactive memory T cells had joined the SARS-CoV-2 response. SARS-CoV-2 specificity was not confirmed for the second-wave clones peaking on day 37.

CDR1 and CDR2 were assigned from the germline V gene as LGHNA and YSLEER. Trimming leaves V shorter by 0 bases and J shorter by 4 bases, with the junction holding 5 bases beyond the gene matches. The CDR3 holds 16 amino acids from the cysteine to the phenylalanine. Just the 48-base CDR3 DNA is kept, in frame starting at base 1. The chain is made from TRBV4-3 and TRBJ2-1; 8 of the junction bases match TRBD2. The sample comprised PBMCs or a T cell subset sorted from them (not recorded which). The TCR sequence derives from an adult woman who had mild COVID-19 (a few samples of this study predate the infection). The sample titles of this study are shuffled in the database, so cell type and time point are left out; the donor was told from shared clones. The DNA sequence reads TGCGCCAGCAGCCAAGATATGCGGGAGGAATACAATGAGCAGTTCTTC. It translates to CASSQDMREEYNEQFF.